This T cell receptor beta chain was documented in a study of Ad26.COV2.S vaccination and SARS-CoV-2 variants (dated by TCRdb to 2020 to 2023). Turning to the overall study: Vaccine-arm donors were drawn from COV1001, a multicentre, randomized, double-blind, placebo-controlled phase I-IIa trial of Ad26.COV2.S in healthy adults. Ad26.COV2.S was given intramuscularly at 5x10^10 or 1x10^11 viral particles, as a single shot or as two shots 56 days apart. Sequencing of the TCRbeta repertoire served to evaluate the specificity and breadth of SARS-CoV-2-reactive T cell receptors following Ad26.COV2.S vaccination. The TCR-sequenced set comprised about 30 samples: some 20 Ad26.COV2.S vaccine recipients, 5 placebo recipients and 8 SARS-CoV-2 convalescent individuals. Trial participants were randomized into five groups of five, in which low-dose or high-dose Ad26.COV2.S was given once or twice, or placebo was given on both occasions. Throughout the experiments and outcome assessment, investigators stayed blinded to trial group allocation.

The sample's treatment or condition, from its label and the paper: roughly 19 received Ad26.COV2.S at low or high dose, single or two shots; roughly 5 received placebo; per-sample allocation not given. For vaccine and placebo recipients, the sequenced repertoires came from samples collected on day 63 after the first injection. Between 29 July and 7 August 2020, Cohort 1b enrolled some 25 adults aged 18-55 years at one site in Boston, USA. As a vaccine, Ad26.COV2.S was a replication-incompetent adenovirus type 26 vector that expressed a prefusion-stabilized SARS-CoV-2 spike protein derived from the original Wuhan strain. Cut back by 0 bases and 4 bases, the V and J ends lie 9 bases apart. The CDR3 spans 15 residues, from the cysteine through the phenylalanine. Solely the CDR3 DNA is kept, with 45 bases framed from the first base. CDR1 and CDR2, looked up from the germline V gene, are MNHEY and SVGEGT.

Study-wide conclusions, independent of this receptor: Vaccine and placebo recipients had comparable non-spike TCR breadth, which fits with the vaccine containing only spike. Comparing responses between vaccine doses or regimens was not something the study was powered to do. According to the authors, total T cell responses may have been underestimated by the TCR breadth and depth analyses. After vaccination, spike-specific CD8+ and CD4+ T cell responses were reported to show substantial breadth. Ad26.COV2.S recipients had higher spike-specific TCR breadth than placebo recipients (P = 0.0014).

This clone has ten or more counts. No antigen is known for it. No qualities accompany the bases; no much larger clone lies one base away. The immunoSEQ Assay was used to sequence TCRbeta CDR3 regions. After extraction, genomic DNA underwent amplification by bias-controlled multiplex PCR, followed by high-throughput sequencing. The published analysis was carried out like this. To quantify the absolute abundance of every unique TCRbeta CDR3 region, sequences were collapsed and filtered. T cell fraction was estimated by normalizing TCRbeta template counts to usable DNA, which was measured by amplifying reference genes present in all nucleated cells. Repertoire TCRs were annotated as SARS-CoV-2-specific by exact matching of V gene, CDR3 amino acid sequence and J gene to a known reactive TCR set. The reference SARS-CoV-2 TCR set came from MIRA and was filtered for enrichment in COVID-19-positive ImmuneCODE repertoires, removing public or cross-reactive TCRs. Using the MIRA antigens, annotated TCRs were further analysed by specific ORF or by position within an ORF. Depth was the summed frequency of annotated unique rearrangements, while breadth was defined as annotated unique rearrangements over total unique productive rearrangements. Group comparisons of TCR breadth used two-sided Wilcoxon rank-sum tests. Imported from immuneACCESS, the table was reduced by TCRdb to in-frame sequences with V and J called. These copies leave out some clones; in studies compared against another copy, an unresolved V gene accounts for under half, and the cause of the remainder is not known. The DNA gave D and trimming, while V, J and clone size come from that table. This sample gives about 680,000 clones in total; roughly 90% of them show up just once. Over 1.3% of the sample comes from the top ten.

Here the chain combines TRBV6-2 or TRBV6-3 and TRBJ2-2; the D gene cannot be resolved beyond TRBD1 or TRBD2, each matching 6 bases. This sequence originates from a person between 18 and 65 years old who received the Ad26.COV2.S COVID-19 vaccine or a placebo. This sample comprised peripheral blood, obtained in a trial of Ad26.COV2.S vaccine versus placebo. The DNA sequence follows: TGTGCCAGCAGTTACTCGGGGGGCCCCACCGGGGAGCTGTTTTTT. Translated, it gives CASSYSGGPTGELFF.